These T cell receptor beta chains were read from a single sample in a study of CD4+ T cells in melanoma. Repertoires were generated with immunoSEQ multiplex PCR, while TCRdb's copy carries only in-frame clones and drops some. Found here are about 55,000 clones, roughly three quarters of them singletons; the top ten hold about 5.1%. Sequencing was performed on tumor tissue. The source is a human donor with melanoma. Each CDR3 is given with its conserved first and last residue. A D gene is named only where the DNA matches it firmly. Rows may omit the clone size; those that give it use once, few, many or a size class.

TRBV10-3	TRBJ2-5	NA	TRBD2	CAISSDSGVQETQYF	TGTGCCATCAGTTCGGATAGCGGGGTACAAGAGACCCAGTACTTC
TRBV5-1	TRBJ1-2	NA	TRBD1	CASSSLTGGAGYGYTF	TGCGCCAGCAGCTCATTGACAGGGGGCGCAGGGTATGGCTACACCTTC
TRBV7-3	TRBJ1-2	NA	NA	CASSLTAGDYGYTF	TGTGCCAGCAGCTTAACCGCAGGGGACTATGGCTACACCTTC
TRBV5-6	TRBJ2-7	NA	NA	CASSLDGGFDYEQYF	TGTGCCAGCAGCTTGGACGGGGGCTTTGACTACGAGCAGTACTTC
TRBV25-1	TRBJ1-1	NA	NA	CASSKTLGPLDEAFF	TGTGCCAGCAGTAAGACCTTGGGACCGCTTGATGAAGCTTTCTTT
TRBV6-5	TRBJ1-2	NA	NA	CASSYGDNYGYTF	TGTGCCAGCAGTTACGGGGATAACTATGGCTACACCTTC
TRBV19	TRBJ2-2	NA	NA	CASRGSMANTGELFF	TGTGCCAGTAGAGGGTCAATGGCGAACACCGGGGAGCTGTTTTTT
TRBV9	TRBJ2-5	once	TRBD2	CASSSPGLAGETQYF	TGTGCCAGCAGCTCCCCGGGACTAGCGGGAGAGACCCAGTACTTC
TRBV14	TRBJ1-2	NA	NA	CASSPGLITGQGGYTF	TGTGCCAGCAGCCCCGGACTCATAACAGGTCAAGGGGGCTACACCTTC
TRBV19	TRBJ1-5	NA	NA	CASSDGQRNQPQHF	TGTGCCAGTAGTGATGGACAGCGCAATCAGCCCCAGCATTTT
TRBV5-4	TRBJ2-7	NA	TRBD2	CASSSGGAGEQYF	TGTGCCAGCAGTAGCGGGGGGGCCGGGGAGCAGTACTTC
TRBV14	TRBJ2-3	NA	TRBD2	CASRRTSAADTQYF	TGTGCCAGCAGACGGACTAGCGCGGCAGATACGCAGTATTTT
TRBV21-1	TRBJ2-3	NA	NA	CASSKDAEQVSTDTQYF	TGTGCCAGCAGCAAAGACGCAGAACAGGTTAGCACAGATACGCAGTATTTT
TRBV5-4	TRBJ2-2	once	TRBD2	CASSPPGLADTGELFF	TGTGCCAGCAGCCCACCGGGACTAGCGGACACCGGGGAGCTGTTTTTT
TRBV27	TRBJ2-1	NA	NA	CASRGSGYNEQFF	TGTGCCAGCAGAGGAAGCGGATACAATGAGCAGTTCTTC
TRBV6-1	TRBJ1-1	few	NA	CASSGTQFGTEAFF	TGTGCCAGCAGCGGGACCCAGTTTGGAACTGAAGCTTTCTTT
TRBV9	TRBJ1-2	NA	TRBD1	CASSVVETGKYGYTF	TGTGCCAGCAGCGTAGTGGAGACAGGGAAGTATGGCTACACCTTC
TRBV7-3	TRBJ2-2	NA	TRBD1	CASSLDRAGGELFF	TGTGCCAGCAGCCTGGACAGGGCCGGCGGGGAGCTGTTTTTT
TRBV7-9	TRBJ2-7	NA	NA	CASSTAGSSYEQYF	TGTGCCAGCAGCACGGCGGGCAGCTCCTACGAGCAGTACTTC
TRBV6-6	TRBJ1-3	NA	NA	CASSYGGNRSGNTIYF	TGTGCCAGCAGTTACGGGGGGAATAGGTCTGGAAACACCATATATTTT
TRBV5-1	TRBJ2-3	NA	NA	CASSLAVGDSTDTQYF	TGCGCCAGCAGCTTGGCAGTGGGGGACAGCACAGATACGCAGTATTTT
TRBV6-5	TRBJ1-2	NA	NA	CASSLAGTVIYGYTF	TGTGCCAGCAGTCTAGCCGGGACGGTGATATATGGCTACACCTTC
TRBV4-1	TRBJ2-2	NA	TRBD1	CASSQGTGGLTGELFF	TGCGCCAGCAGCCAGGGGACAGGGGGCTTAACCGGGGAGCTGTTTTTT
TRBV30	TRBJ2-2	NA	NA	CAWSGSGDGELFF	TGTGCCTGGAGTGGGTCGGGGGACGGGGAGCTGTTTTTT
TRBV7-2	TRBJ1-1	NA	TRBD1	CASSSRTGGWAFF	TGTGCCAGCAGCTCCCGGACAGGGGGATGGGCTTTCTTT
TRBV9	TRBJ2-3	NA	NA	CASSVSPTSTDTQYF	TGTGCCAGCAGCGTATCGCCGACTAGCACAGATACGCAGTATTTT
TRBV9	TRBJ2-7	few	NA	CASSVSGTAGEQYF	TGTGCCAGCAGCGTATCGGGGACGGCTGGCGAGCAGTACTTC
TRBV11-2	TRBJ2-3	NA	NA	CASSLGQSSTDTQYF	TGTGCCAGCAGCTTAGGACAATCTAGCACAGATACGCAGTATTTT
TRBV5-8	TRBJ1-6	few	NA	CASSPTTSLNSPLHF	TGTGCCAGCAGCCCAACCACAAGCCTTAATTCACCCCTCCACTTT
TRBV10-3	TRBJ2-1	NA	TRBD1	CAIRSTGVEQFF	TGTGCCATCAGATCGACAGGGGTTGAGCAGTTCTTC
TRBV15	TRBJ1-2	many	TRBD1	CATSRDLGTGADYTF	TGTGCCACCAGCAGAGATCTCGGGACAGGGGCCGACTACACCTTC
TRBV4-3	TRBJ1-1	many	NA	CASSQASQAFF	TGCGCCAGCAGCCAAGCATCCCAAGCTTTCTTT
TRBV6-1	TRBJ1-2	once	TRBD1	CASSEEGTGVYGYTF	TGTGCCAGCAGTGAGGAAGGGACAGGGGTCTATGGCTACACCTTC
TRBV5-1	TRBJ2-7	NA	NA	CASRSERDEQYF	TGCGCCAGCAGATCGGAACGGGACGAGCAGTACTTC
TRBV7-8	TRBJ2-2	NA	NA	CASSVGPFGELFF	TGTGCCAGCAGCGTCGGTCCCTTCGGGGAGCTGTTTTTT
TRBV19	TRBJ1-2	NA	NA	CASSRPSGINYGYTF	TGTGCCAGTAGTCGACCCTCGGGAATTAACTATGGCTACACCTTC
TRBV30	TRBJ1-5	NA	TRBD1	CAWGQGRGPQHF	TGTGCCTGGGGACAGGGTCGGGGGCCCCAGCATTTT
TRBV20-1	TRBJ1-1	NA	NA	CSAGPYTEAFF	TGCAGTGCGGGACCATACACTGAAGCTTTCTTT
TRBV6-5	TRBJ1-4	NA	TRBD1	CASSPGQGFEKLFF	TGTGCCAGCAGCCCGGGACAGGGTTTTGAAAAACTGTTTTTT
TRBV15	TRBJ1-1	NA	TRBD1	CATSRRQGGMNTEAFF	TGTGCCACCAGCAGGAGACAGGGGGGGATGAACACTGAAGCTTTCTTT
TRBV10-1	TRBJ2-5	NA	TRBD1	CASSPTMDRGRETQYF	TGCGCCAGCAGTCCTACGATGGACAGGGGTCGGGAGACCCAGTACTTC
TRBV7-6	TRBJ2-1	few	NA	CASSLGWGRRNEQFF	TGTGCCAGCAGCTTAGGCTGGGGGCGACGAAATGAGCAGTTCTTC